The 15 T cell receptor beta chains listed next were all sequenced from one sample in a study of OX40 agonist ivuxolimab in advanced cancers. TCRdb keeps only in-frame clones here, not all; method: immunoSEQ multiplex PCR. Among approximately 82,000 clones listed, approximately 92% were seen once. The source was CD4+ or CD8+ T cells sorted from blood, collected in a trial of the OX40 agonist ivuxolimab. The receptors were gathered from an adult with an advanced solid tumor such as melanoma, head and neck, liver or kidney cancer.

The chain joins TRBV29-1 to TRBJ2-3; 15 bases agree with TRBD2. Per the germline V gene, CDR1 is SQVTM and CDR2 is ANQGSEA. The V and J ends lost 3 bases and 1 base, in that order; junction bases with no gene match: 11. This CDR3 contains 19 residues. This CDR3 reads CSVEFGLAGGPDRTDTQYF. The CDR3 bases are TGCAGCGTTGAGTTTGGACTAGCGGGAGGGCCAGATCGCACAGATACGCAGTATTTT.

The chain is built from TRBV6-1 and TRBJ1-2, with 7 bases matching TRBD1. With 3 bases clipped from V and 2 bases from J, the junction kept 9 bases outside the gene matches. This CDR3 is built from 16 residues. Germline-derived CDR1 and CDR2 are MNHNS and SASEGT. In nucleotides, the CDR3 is TGTGCCAGCAGTGACCAGAGGAGGGGGCGAAACTATGGCTACACCTTC. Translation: CASSDQRRGRNYGYTF.

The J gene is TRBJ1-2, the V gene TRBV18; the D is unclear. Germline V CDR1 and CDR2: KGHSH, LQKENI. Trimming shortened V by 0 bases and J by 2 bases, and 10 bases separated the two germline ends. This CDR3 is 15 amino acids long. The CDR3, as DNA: TGTGCCAGCTCACCACCGGGCCGGGAAAACTATGGCTACACCTTC. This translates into CASSPPGRENYGYTF.

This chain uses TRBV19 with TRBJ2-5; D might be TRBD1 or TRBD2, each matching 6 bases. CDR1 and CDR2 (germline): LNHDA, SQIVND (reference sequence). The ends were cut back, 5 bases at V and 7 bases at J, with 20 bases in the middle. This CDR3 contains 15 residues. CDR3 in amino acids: CASSPGAGLGGTQYF. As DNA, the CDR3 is TGTGCCAGTAGTCCAGGGGCGGGGCTTGGGGGGACCCAGTACTTC.

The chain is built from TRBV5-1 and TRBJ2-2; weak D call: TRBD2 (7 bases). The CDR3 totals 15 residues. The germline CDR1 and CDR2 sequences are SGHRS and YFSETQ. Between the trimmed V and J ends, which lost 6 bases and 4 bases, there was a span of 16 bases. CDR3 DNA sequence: TGCGCCAGCACGAGTGCGGGGGCCCCCACCGGGGAGCTGTTTTTT. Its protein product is CASTSAGAPTGELFF.

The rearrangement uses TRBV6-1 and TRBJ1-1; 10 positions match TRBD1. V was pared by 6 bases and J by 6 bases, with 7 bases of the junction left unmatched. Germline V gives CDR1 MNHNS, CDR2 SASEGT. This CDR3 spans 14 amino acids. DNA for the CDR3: TGTGCCAGCAGCCAAGACAGGGGGCGGCCTGAAGCTTTCTTT. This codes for CASSQDRGRPEAFF.

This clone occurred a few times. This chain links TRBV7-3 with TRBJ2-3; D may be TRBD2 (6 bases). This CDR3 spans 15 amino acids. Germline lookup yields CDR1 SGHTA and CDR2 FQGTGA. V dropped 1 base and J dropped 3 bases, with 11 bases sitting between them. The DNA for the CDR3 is TGTGCCAGCAGCTTAATGCGGGGTAGTACAGATACGCAGTATTTT. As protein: CASSLMRGSTDTQYF.

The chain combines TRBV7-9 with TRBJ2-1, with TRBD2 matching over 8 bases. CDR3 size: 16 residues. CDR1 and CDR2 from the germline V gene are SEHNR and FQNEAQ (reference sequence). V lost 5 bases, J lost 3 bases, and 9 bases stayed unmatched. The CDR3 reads CASSAPAGGNYNEQFF. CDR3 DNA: TGTGCCAGCAGCGCTCCCGCGGGGGGCAACTACAATGAGCAGTTCTTC. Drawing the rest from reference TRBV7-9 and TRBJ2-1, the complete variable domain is DTGVSQNPRHKITKRGQNVTFRCDPISEHNRLYWYRQTLGQGPEFLTYFQNEAQLEKSRLLSDRFSAERPKGSFSTLEIQRTEQGDSAMYLCASSAPAGGNYNEQFFGPGTRLTVL.

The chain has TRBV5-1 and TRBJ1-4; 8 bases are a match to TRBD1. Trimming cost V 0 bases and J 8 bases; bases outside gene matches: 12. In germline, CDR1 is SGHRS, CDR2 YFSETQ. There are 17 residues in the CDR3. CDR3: CASSLVPPTGAGEKLFF. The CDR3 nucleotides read TGCGCCAGCAGCTTGGTCCCCCCGACAGGGGCCGGGGAAAAACTGTTTTTT.

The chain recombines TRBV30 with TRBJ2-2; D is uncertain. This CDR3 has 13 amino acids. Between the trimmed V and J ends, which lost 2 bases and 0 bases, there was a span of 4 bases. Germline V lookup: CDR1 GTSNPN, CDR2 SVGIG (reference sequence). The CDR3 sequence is CAWSLANTGELFF. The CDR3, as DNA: TGTGCCTGGAGTCTAGCGAACACCGGGGAGCTGTTTTTT.

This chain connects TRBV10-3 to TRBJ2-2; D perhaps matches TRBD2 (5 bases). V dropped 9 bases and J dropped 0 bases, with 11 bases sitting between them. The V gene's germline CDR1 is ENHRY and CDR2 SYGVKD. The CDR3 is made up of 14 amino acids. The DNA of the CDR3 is TGTGCCATGACCGGGAAGGCGAACACCGGGGAGCTGTTTTTT. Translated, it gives CAMTGKANTGELFF.

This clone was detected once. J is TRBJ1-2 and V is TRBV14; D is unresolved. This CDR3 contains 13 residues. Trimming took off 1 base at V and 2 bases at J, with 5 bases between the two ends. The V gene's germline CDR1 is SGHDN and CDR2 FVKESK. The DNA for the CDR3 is TGTGCCAGCAGCCAAGTGGGCAACTATGGCTACACCTTC. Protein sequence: CASSQVGNYGYTF.

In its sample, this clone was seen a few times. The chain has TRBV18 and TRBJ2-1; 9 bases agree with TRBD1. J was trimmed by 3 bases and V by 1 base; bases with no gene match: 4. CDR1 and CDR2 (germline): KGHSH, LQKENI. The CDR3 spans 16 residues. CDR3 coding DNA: TGTGCCAGCTCACCACAGGGACAGGGAGACTACAATGAGCAGTTCTTC. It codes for CASSPQGQGDYNEQFF.

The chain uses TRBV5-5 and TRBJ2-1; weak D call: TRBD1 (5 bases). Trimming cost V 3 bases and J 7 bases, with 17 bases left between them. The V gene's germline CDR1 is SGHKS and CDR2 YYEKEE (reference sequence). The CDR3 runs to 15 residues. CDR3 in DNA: TGTGCCAGCAGCTGGACCGGACAAGCCCTAAATGAGCAGTTCTTC. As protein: CASSWTGQALNEQFF.

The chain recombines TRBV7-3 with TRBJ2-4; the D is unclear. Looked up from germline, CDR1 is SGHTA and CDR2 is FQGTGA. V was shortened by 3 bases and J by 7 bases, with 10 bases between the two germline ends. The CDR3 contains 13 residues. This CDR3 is CASSLGPSNIQYF. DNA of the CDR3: TGTGCCAGCAGCTTGGGCCCTTCGAACATTCAGTACTTC.